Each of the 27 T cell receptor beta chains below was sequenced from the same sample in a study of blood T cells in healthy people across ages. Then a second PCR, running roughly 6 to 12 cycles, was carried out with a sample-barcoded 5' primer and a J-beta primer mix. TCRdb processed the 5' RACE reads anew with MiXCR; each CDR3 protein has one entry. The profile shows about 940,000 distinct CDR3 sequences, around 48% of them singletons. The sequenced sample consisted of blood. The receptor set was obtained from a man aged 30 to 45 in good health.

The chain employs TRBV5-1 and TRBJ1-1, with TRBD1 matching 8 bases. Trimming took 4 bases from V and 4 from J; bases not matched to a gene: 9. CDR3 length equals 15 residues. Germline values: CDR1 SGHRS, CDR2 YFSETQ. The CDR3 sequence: CASSRDRSLVTEAFF. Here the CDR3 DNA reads TGCGCCAGCAGCCGGGACAGGTCTTTGGTCACTGAAGCTTTCTTT. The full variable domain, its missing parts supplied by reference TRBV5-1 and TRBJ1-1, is KAGVTQTPRYLIKTRGQQVTLSCSPISGHRSVSWYQQTPGQGLQFLFEYFSETQRNKGNFPGRFSGRQFSNSRSEMNVSTLELGDSALYLCASSRDRSLVTEAFFGQGTRLTVV.

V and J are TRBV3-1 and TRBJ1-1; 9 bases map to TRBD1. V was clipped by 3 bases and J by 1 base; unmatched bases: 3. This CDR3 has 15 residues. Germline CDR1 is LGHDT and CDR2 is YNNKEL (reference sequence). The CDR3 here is CASSHTGQGNTEAFF. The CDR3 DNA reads TGTGCCAGCAGCCACACGGGACAGGGGAACACTGAAGCTTTCTTT.

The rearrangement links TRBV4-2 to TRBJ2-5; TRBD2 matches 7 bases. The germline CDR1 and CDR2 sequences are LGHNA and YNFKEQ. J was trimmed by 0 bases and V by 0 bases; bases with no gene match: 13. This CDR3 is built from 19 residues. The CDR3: CASSQDVTSGEINQETQYF. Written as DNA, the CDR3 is TGTGCCAGCAGCCAAGATGTTACCAGCGGGGAGATAAACCAAGAGACCCAGTACTTC.

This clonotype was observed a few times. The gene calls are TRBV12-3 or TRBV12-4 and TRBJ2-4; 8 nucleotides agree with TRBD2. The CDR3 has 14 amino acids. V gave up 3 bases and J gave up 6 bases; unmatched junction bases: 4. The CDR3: CASSFLGGGNIQYF. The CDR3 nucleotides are TGTGCCAGCAGTTTCCTCGGGGGGGGAAACATTCAGTACTTC.

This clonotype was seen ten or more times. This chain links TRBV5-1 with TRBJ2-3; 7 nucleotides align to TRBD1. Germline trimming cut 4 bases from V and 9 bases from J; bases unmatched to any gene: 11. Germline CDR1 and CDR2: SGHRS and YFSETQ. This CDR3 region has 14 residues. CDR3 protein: CASSPGSNRGTQYF. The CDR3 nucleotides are TGCGCCAGCAGCCCGGGGTCTAACAGGGGAACGCAGTATTTT.

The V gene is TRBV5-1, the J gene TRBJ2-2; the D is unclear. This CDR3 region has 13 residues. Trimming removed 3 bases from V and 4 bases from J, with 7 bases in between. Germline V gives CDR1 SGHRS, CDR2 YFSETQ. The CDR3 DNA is TGCGCCAGCAGCTCAGAATCCACCGGGGAGCTGTTTTTT. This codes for CASSSESTGELFF.

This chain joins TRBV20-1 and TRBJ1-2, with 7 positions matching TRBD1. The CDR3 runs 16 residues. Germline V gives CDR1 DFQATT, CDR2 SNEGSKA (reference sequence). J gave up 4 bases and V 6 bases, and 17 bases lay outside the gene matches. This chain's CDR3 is CSAPGLPGQPTYGYTF. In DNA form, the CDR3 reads TGCAGTGCCCCCGGGTTGCCGGGACAGCCCACCTATGGCTACACCTTC.

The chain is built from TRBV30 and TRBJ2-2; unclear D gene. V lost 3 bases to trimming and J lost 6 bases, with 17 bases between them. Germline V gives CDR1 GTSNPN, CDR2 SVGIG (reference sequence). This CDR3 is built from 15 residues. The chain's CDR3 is CAWRTKARNAGELFF. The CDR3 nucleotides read TGTGCCTGGAGGACGAAAGCTAGGAATGCCGGGGAGCTGTTTTTT. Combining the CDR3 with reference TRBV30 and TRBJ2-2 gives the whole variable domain SQTIHQWPATLVQPVGSPLSLECTVEGTSNPNLYWYRQAAGRGLQLLFYSVGIGQISSEVPQNLSASRPQDRQFILSSKKLLLSDSGFYLCAWRTKARNAGELFFGEGSRLTVL.

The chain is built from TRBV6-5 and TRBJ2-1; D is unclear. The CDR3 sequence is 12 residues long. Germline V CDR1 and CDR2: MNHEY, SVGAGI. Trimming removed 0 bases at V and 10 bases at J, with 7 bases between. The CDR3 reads CASSYSVGEQFF. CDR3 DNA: TGTGCCAGCAGTTACTCGGTCGGCGAGCAGTTCTTC.

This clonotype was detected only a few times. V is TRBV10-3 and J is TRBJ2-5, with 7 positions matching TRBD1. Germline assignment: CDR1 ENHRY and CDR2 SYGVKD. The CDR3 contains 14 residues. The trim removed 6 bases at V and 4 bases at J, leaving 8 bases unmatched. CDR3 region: CAIRTGDEGETQYF. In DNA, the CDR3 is TGTGCCATCAGAACAGGGGATGAAGGAGAGACCCAGTACTTC.

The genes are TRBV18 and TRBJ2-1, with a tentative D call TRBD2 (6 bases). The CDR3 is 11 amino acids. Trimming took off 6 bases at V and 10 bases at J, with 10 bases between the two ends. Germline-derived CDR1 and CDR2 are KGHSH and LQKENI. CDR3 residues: CASSGGKEQFF. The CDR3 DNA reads TGTGCCAGCTCTGGCGGGAAGGAGCAGTTCTTC. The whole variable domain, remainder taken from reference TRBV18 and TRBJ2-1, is NAGVMQNPRHLVRRRGQEARLRCSPMKGHSHVYWYRQLPEEGLKFMVYLQKENIIDESGMPKERFSAEFPKEGPSILRIQQVVRGDSAAYFCASSGGKEQFFGPGTRLTVL.

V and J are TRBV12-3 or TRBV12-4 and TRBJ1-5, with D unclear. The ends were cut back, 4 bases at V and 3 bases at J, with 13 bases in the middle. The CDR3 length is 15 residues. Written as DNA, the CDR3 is TGTGCCAGCAGTTCCGGACCACTGTACAATCAGCCCCAGCATTTT. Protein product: CASSSGPLYNQPQHF.

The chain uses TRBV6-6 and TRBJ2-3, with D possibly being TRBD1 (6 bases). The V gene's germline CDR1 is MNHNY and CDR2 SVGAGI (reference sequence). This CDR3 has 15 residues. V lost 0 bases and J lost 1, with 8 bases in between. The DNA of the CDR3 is TGTGCCAGCAGTTACTCTGGACAGCGCACAGATACGCAGTATTTT. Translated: CASSYSGQRTDTQYF.

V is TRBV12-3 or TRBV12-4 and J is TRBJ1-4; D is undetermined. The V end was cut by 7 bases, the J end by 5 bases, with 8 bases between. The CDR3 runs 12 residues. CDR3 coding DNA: TGTGCCAGCACCTCGGGGAATGAAAAACTGTTTTTT. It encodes CASTSGNEKLFF.

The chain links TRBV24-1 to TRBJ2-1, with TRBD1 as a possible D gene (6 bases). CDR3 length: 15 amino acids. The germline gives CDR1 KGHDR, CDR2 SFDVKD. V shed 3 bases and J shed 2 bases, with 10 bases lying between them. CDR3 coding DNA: TGTGCCACCAGTGATCCAGGGGAGCCCTACAATGAGCAGTTCTTC. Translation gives CATSDPGEPYNEQFF.

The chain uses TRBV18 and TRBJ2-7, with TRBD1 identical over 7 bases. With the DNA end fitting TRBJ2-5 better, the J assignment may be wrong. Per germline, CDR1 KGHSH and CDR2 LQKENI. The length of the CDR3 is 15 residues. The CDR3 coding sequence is TGTGCCAGCTCACCCGGACAGGAACAAGAGCGGACCCAGTACTTC. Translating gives CASSPGQEQERTQYF.

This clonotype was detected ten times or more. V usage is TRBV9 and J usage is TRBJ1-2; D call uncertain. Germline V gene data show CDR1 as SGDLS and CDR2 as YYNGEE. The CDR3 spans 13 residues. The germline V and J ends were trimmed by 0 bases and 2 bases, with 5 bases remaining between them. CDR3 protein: CASSVEDNYGYTF. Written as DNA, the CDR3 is TGTGCCAGCAGCGTAGAGGACAACTATGGCTACACCTTC.

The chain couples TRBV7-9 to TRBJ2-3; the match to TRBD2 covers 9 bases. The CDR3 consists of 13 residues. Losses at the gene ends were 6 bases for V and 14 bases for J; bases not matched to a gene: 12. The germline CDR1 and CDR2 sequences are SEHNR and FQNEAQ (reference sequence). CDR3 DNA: TGTGCCAGCAGGGCTGATTCCGGGACTAGCCGGTATTTT. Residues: CASRADSGTSRYF. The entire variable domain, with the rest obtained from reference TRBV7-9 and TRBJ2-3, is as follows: DTGVSQNPRHKITKRGQNVTFRCDPISEHNRLYWYRQTLGQGPEFLTYFQNEAQLEKSRLLSDRFSAERPKGSFSTLEIQRTEQGDSAMYLCASRADSGTSRYFGPGTRLTVL.

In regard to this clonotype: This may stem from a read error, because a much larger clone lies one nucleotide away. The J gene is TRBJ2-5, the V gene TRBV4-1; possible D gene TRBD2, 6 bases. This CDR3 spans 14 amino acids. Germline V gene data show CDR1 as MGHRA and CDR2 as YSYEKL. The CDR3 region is CASSQWDLEEAQYF. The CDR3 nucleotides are TGCGCCAGCAGCCAATGGGACTTAGAAGAGGCCCAGTACTTC.

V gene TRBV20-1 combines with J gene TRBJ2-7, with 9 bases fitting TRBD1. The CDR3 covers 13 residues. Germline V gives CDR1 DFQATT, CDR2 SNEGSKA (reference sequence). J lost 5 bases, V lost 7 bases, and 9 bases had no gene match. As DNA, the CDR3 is TGCAGTGTGACCGGGACAGGGACCCACGAGCAGTACTTC. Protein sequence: CSVTGTGTHEQYF.

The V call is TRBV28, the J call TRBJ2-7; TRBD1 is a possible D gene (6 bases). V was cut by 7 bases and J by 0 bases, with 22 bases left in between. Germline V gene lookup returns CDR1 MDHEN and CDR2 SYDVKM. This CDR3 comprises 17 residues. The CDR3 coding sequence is TGTGCCAGCATCCCCTCCGCAAGGACAGCCGACTCCTACGAGCAGTACTTC. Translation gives CASIPSARTADSYEQYF.

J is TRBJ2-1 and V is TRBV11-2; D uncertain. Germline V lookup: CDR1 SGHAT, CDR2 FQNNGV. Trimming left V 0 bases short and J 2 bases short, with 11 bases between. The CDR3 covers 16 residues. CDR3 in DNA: TGTGCCAGCAGCTTAGAGATCAGCGTTGCCTACAATGAGCAGTTCTTC. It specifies CASSLEISVAYNEQFF.

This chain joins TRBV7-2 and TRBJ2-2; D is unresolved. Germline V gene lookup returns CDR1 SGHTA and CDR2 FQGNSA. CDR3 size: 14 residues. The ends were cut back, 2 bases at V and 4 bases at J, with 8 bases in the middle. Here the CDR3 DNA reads TGTGCCAGCAGCTTAAAGATGGCCACCGGGGAGCTGTTTTTT. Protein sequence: CASSLKMATGELFF.

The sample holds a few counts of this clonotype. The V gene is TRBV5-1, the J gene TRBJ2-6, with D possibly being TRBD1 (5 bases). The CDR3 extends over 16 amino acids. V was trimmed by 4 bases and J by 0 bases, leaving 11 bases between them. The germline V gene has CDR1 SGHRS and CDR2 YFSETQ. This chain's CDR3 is CASSPQGYSGANVLTF. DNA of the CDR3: TGCGCCAGCAGCCCCCAGGGATACTCTGGGGCCAACGTCCTGACTTTC.

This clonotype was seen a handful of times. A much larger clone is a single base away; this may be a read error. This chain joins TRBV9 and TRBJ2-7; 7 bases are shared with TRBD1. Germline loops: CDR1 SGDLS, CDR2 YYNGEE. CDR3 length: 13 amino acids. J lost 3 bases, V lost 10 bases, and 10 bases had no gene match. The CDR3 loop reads CAPEGDRVYEQYF. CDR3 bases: TGTGCCCCGGAAGGTGACAGGGTCTACGAGCAGTACTTC.

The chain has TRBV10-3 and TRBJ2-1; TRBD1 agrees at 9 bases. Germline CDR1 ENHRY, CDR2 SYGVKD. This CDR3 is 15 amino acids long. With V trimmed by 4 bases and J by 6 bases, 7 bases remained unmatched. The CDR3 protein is CAISVQGASSNEQFF. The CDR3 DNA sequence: TGTGCCATCAGTGTACAGGGGGCGTCGAGCAATGAGCAGTTCTTC.

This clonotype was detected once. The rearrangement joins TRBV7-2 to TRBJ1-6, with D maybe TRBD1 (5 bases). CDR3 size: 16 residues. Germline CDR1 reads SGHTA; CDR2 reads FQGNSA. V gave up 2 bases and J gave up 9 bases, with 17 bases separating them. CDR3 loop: CASSLNSGQGVSPLHF. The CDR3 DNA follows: TGTGCCAGCAGCTTAAACTCTGGTCAGGGCGTTTCACCCCTCCACTTT.